A single T cell receptor (beta chain) is shown here with its context. The sample holds a few counts of this clonotype. Its antigen is currently not known. An end of the junction differs from the germline gene, which may be a read error. These data are taken from a study of vaccination and CD4 T cells after COVID-19 (dated by TCRdb to 2022 to 2024). Looking at the study overall: The convalescent cohort comprised six males and four females, including two Hispanic individuals, seven Caucasians, two Asians and one multiracial person. Two doses of either the Pfizer-BioNTech BNT162b2 vaccine (n=8) or the Moderna mRNA-1273 vaccine (n=2) were administered to participants. Post-COVID blood samples were collected from convalescent patients a median of approximately 100 days after diagnosis, with a range of roughly 35 to 161 days. Post-vaccine blood samples were obtained a median of about 77 days after the second vaccine dose, with a range of roughly 13 to 250 days. Culture stimuli were overlapping spike peptide pools from SARS-CoV-2 and from the common cold coronaviruses HCoV-NL63, HCoV-OC43 and HCoV-229E. Control cultures received a CEFX viral epitope pool as the positive control, an HIV-1 Nef peptide pool as the negative control, or no peptide. The spike-specific CD4+ TCR repertoire was compared before and after mRNA vaccination in ten to eleven COVID-19 convalescent patients and a few infection-naive healthy vaccine recipients. At the TCR clonotype level, an earlier paper using these donors assessed memory CD4+ T cell crossreactivity between SARS-CoV-2 and common cold coronavirus spike proteins. What the work shows at the level of the full study, not this receptor alone: Relatively few convalescent patients were included in the study, and early timepoints after natural infection were not analyzed. Nearly all vaccine-specific clones in convalescent patients (304 of 307) were mono-reactive for SARS-CoV-2 spike rather than cross-reactive with common cold coronaviruses. An increase in the median number of SARS-CoV-2-reactive clonotypes from 21 after infection to 38 after vaccination was observed, but the change was not found to be significant. In convalescent patients, a median around 84% of post-vaccine SARS-CoV-2-reactive clones were detected only after vaccination, and vaccine-specific priming was suggested by this finding.

The treatment or condition label here, explained by the study, means: roughly 10-day PBMC culture with coronavirus spike peptide pools or control peptides (ViraFEST assay). CD4+ T cells from unexposed donors were collected before the COVID-19 pandemic (2011-2018). The ViraFEST assay, used in the study, expanded antigen-specific T cells with peptide pools and then identified the expanded clonotypes through TCR sequencing. Each well held approximately 2 million PBMCs cultured in IMDM containing roughly 5.5% human AB serum and approximately 10 IU/ml IL-2, with roughly 9.2 ug/ml peptide pools added. On days 3 and 7, half of the culture medium was replaced with fresh IL-2-containing medium. After approximately 10 days of culture, CD4+ T cells were isolated by negative selection using the EasySep CD4+ T cell isolation kit. As cell numbers permitted, CD4+ T cells from unexposed donors were tested for reactivity to SARS-CoV-2 S and N and to four common cold coronavirus spike pools. Ficoll-Paque Plus gradient centrifugation was used to isolate PBMCs from whole blood, and the isolated PBMCs were then either used fresh or cryopreserved at -140C. Culture conditions were generally each tested in triplicate wells. Leukapheresis product for the unexposed donors was purchased commercially.

Receptor libraries were prepared by PCR. DNA from cultured CD4+ T cells underwent TCR sequencing with the Oncomine TCR Beta short-read assay at the Johns Hopkins FTIC core. Genomic DNA was extracted from the cultured CD4+ T cells with the QIAamp micro DNA kit. Oncomine TCR Beta libraries from cultured CD4+ T cells were pooled with unique dual indexes and sequenced on an Illumina iSeq 100. In the source study's methods: Non-productive sequences were removed, and CDR3s that did not start with C, did not end with F or W, or were shorter than 7 amino acids were discarded. Antigen-specific clonotypes were identified with the MANAFEST web application by comparing peptide-stimulated wells with reference and other culture wells. Positive clones required FDR below 0.05, an odds ratio above 5, and productive frequency above 0.1% in at least two of three replicate wells. Clonotypes that were significantly expanded in both SARS-CoV-2 spike wells and at least one common cold coronavirus spike condition were defined as cross-reactive. Levenshtein distances (stringdist) and unrooted phylogenetic trees (ape) in R version 3.6.1 were used to assess CDR3 homology. TCRdb reanalyzed the raw reads on its own, using fastp at Q25 for trimming and MiXCR for clone calling, and kept in-frame beta chains. Every entry covers one CDR3 protein and lists the most common genes and DNA from its rows. The V and J calls, along with clone size, are taken from TCRdb and not from the paper's own processing. The sample profile shows some 11,000 distinct CDR3 sequences; roughly 30% of them were found once. The ten most abundant clones make up about 15% of the sample.

The germline V gene gives CDR1 as SGHDN and CDR2 as FVKESK. The CDR3, cysteine through phenylalanine, is 13 amino acids long. Kept here is only the CDR3 DNA, which spans 39 bases and is read in frame from base 1. The rearrangement combines TRBV14 with TRBJ1-1; 7 junctional bases match TRBD1. Sequenced sample: CD4+ T cells from blood, cultured in vitro. The TCR comes from a human donor in good health. The sequenced DNA: TGTGCCAGCAGCCCACGCGACACGGGACAGTCCCGATTT. Translation gives CASSPRDTGQSRF. Reference TRBV14 and TRBJ1-1 genes cover what lies past the CDR3, so the full variable domain is EAGVTQFPSHSVIEKGQTVTLRCDPISGHDNLYWYRRVMGKEIKFLLHFVKESKQDESGMPNNRFLAERTGGTYSTLKVQPAELEDSGVYFCASSPRDTGQSRFGQGTRLTVV.